Following are 32 T cell receptor beta chains from one sample sequenced in a study of radiotherapy plus CTLA-4 blockade in lung cancer. Profiling relied on immunoSEQ multiplex PCR, and the TCRdb table lists in-frame clones only, not all of them. The data show some 66,000 clones, under 85% seen once. Sample: peripheral blood, taken from a patient treated with radiotherapy plus ipilimumab. Every receptor here comes from a human donor with non-small cell lung cancer who had a partial response to radiotherapy plus ipilimumab.

This clone has just a few counts. The chain employs TRBV6-1 and TRBJ1-1; TRBD1 might be the D (6 bases). The length of the CDR3 is 14 residues. The germline gives CDR1 MNHNS, CDR2 SASEGT. The V gene lost 6 bases and the J gene lost 8 bases, with 19 bases spanning the gap. The CDR3 spells CASRRDTTTGEAFF. In nucleotides, the CDR3 is TGTGCCAGCAGAAGGGACACGACGACGGGCGAAGCTTTCTTT.

The V call is TRBV11-2, the J call TRBJ1-3; D gene ambiguous. This CDR3 has 13 amino acids. The germline V and J ends were trimmed by 6 bases and 0 bases, with 6 bases remaining between them. CDR1 is SGHAT and CDR2 is FQNNGV in the germline V gene. As DNA, the CDR3 is TGTGCCAGCAGTTTGAGCTCTGGAAACACCATATATTTT. Its protein product is CASSLSSGNTIYF.

The chain uses TRBV9 and TRBJ2-1, with 7 bases that match TRBD2. V lost 2 bases and J lost 1; bases outside the gene matches: 9. CDR3 length: 17 amino acids. Per the germline V gene, CDR1 is SGDLS and CDR2 is YYNGEE. CDR3 protein: CASSVAGLVGSYNEQFF. The CDR3 DNA follows: TGTGCCAGCAGCGTGGCTGGACTAGTAGGGTCCTACAATGAGCAGTTCTTC.

This chain uses TRBV15 with TRBJ2-3, with 8 nucleotides matching TRBD1. V was pared by 0 bases and J by 10 bases, with 12 bases of the junction left unmatched. Germline loops: CDR1 LNHNV, CDR2 YYDKDF (reference sequence). The CDR3 consists of 16 residues. CDR3 nucleotide sequence: TGTGCCACCAGCAGAGATACTCCGGACAGGGTTCGGGCGCAGTATTTT. It specifies CATSRDTPDRVRAQYF.

This clone has just a few counts. This rearrangement joins TRBV28 to TRBJ2-7; 8 bases match TRBD1. The CDR3 has 15 amino acids. V shed 5 bases and J 4 bases; nucleotides not matched to a gene: 10. Per the germline V gene, CDR1 is MDHEN and CDR2 is SYDVKM. CDR3 protein: CASSPQTGVRYEQYF. CDR3 nucleotide sequence: TGTGCCAGCAGTCCCCAGACAGGGGTCCGATACGAGCAGTACTTC.

The rearrangement joins TRBV5-1 to TRBJ1-1; 10 bases map to TRBD1. The CDR3 length is 16 residues. Unmatched junction bases numbered 9, after V lost 3 bases and J lost 4 bases. Germline values: CDR1 SGHRS, CDR2 YFSETQ. The CDR3 bases are TGCGCCAGCAGCTCCGGGACAGGGGTTATGGGCACTGAAGCTTTCTTT. This codes for CASSSGTGVMGTEAFF.

The CDR3 spells CASSFTGGGYGYTF. The DNA of the CDR3 is TGCGCCAGCAGCTTTACAGGGGGCGGCTATGGCTACACCTTC. The chain carries TRBV5-1 and TRBJ1-2; 9 bases line up with TRBD1. The CDR3 is made up of 14 amino acids. CDR1 SGHRS and CDR2 YFSETQ come from the germline V gene. Unmatched junction bases numbered 3, after V lost 2 bases and J lost 4 bases.

The rearrangement links TRBV27 to TRBJ2-3; maybe TRBD1 (5 bases). Germline CDR1 reads MNHEY; CDR2 reads SMNVEV (reference sequence). V gave up 3 bases and J gave up 0 bases, with 10 bases separating them. The CDR3 is made up of 15 amino acids. Here the CDR3 reads CASSFVRASTDTQYF. The CDR3 coding sequence is TGTGCCAGCAGTTTCGTCAGGGCTAGCACAGATACGCAGTATTTT.

Comments on this clone: This specimen includes other DNA sequences encoding the same CDR3. J is TRBJ2-5 and V is TRBV27; possible D gene TRBD1, 5 bases. V was trimmed by 4 bases and J by 5 bases, leaving 14 bases between them. Germline V lookup: CDR1 MNHEY, CDR2 SMNVEV (reference sequence). This CDR3 comprises 14 residues. The CDR3 is CASSSDRFRETQYF. The CDR3 region has the DNA TGTGCCAGCAGTTCTGACAGATTCCGGGAGACCCAGTACTTC.

This clone was seen more than once but under ten times. The gene calls are TRBV5-1 and TRBJ2-1; maybe TRBD1 (5 bases). V gave up 6 bases and J gave up 7 bases, with 20 bases separating them. The CDR3 runs to 15 residues. Germline CDR1 and CDR2: SGHRS and YFSETQ. DNA for the CDR3: TGCGCCAGCATGCTCGGCGCAGGGTGGGCTAATGAGCAGTTCTTC. Translation: CASMLGAGWANEQFF.

V gene TRBV7-8 combines with J gene TRBJ2-1, with 13 positions matching TRBD2. The V gene end was trimmed by 5 bases and the J gene end by 6 bases; junction bases not matched to a gene: 10. Germline V gene sequence: CDR1 SGHVS, CDR2 FQNEAQ. The CDR3 contains 17 residues. The CDR3: CASSLGLAGVPLNEQFF. CDR3 sequence (DNA): TGTGCCAGCAGCCTTGGACTAGCGGGAGTCCCCCTCAATGAGCAGTTCTTC. The full variable domain, completed using reference TRBV7-8 and TRBJ2-1, is GAGVSQSPRYKVAKRGQDVALRCDPISGHVSLFWYQQALGQGPEFLTYFQNEAQLDKSGLPSDRFFAERPEGSVSTLKIQRTQQEDSAVYLCASSLGLAGVPLNEQFFGPGTRLTVL.

The rearrangement joins TRBV10-3 to TRBJ1-5; D is uncertain. Germline CDR1 reads ENHRY; CDR2 reads SYGVKD. The V end lost 3 bases, the J end lost 5 bases, and 8 bases lay between the germline ends. This CDR3 is built from 13 residues. CDR3 DNA sequence: TGTGCCATCAGTGAAAATTCTGATCAGCCCCAGCATTTT. This sequence encodes CAISENSDQPQHF.

The J gene is TRBJ2-7, the V gene TRBV19; D might be TRBD1 (6 bases). The V gene lost 5 bases and the J gene lost 2 bases, with 10 bases spanning the gap. Germline CDR1 is LNHDA and CDR2 is SQIVND (reference sequence). The CDR3 extends over 13 amino acids. The CDR3 region is CASSVGHTYEQYF. For the CDR3, the DNA is TGTGCCAGTAGTGTGGGACATACCTACGAGCAGTACTTC.

The chain recombines TRBV30 with TRBJ1-1, with D maybe TRBD1 (5 bases). Germline-derived CDR1 and CDR2 are GTSNPN and SVGIG (reference sequence). The CDR3 has 13 residues. V lost 1 base and J 3 bases, leaving 9 bases between the germline ends. The CDR3 DNA reads TGTGCCTGGAGTGCTGGGGCGTACACTGAAGCTTTCTTT. Translated, it gives CAWSAGAYTEAFF.

The J gene is TRBJ2-2, the V gene TRBV6-1, with TRBD2 as a possible D gene (5 bases). CDR1 is MNHNS and CDR2 is SASEGT in the germline V gene. Trimming removed 2 bases at V and 7 bases at J, with 11 bases between. This CDR3 contains 14 residues. CDR3 bases: TGTGCCAGCAGTGAACGGGGAACGGACGGGGAGCTGTTTTTT. As protein: CASSERGTDGELFF.

The chain links TRBV5-1 to TRBJ1-1; D is possibly TRBD1 (6 bases). Trimming pared 4 bases from V and 2 bases from J, leaving 15 bases between. The CDR3 runs to 15 residues. Germline V gene sequence: CDR1 SGHRS, CDR2 YFSETQ. The CDR3 nucleotides are TGCGCCAGCAGCCCTGGACAGTCCGGCAACACTGAAGCTTTCTTT. Encoded protein: CASSPGQSGNTEAFF. The full variable domain, rest sourced from reference TRBV5-1 and TRBJ1-1, is KAGVTQTPRYLIKTRGQQVTLSCSPISGHRSVSWYQQTPGQGLQFLFEYFSETQRNKGNFPGRFSGRQFSNSRSEMNVSTLELGDSALYLCASSPGQSGNTEAFFGQGTRLTVV.

The chain has TRBV7-8 and TRBJ2-1; 7 bases are a match to TRBD1. The germline V gene encodes CDR1 SGHVS and CDR2 FQNEAQ. The CDR3 runs to 15 residues. V shed 5 bases and J 2 bases; nucleotides not matched to a gene: 6. The CDR3 loop is CASSPAGQAYNEQFF. CDR3 nucleotide sequence: TGTGCCAGCAGCCCCGCCGGACAGGCCTACAATGAGCAGTTCTTC.

This clone was counted only a few times. This chain connects TRBV7-2 to TRBJ2-4, with 9 bases matching TRBD2. Germline V gives CDR1 SGHTA, CDR2 FQGNSA. The CDR3 totals 18 residues. Losses at the gene ends were 0 bases for V and 6 bases for J; bases not matched to a gene: 12. The CDR3 sequence is CASSLAPRSSGSGNIQYF. The DNA for the CDR3 is TGTGCCAGCAGCTTAGCGCCTAGAAGTAGCGGGAGTGGAAACATTCAGTACTTC.

The chain is built from TRBV30 and TRBJ2-2; 10 positions agree with TRBD2. The ends lost 0 bases at V and 7 bases at J; junction bases unmatched: 8. The CDR3 extends over 16 amino acids. The germline CDR1 and CDR2 sequences are GTSNPN and SVGIG (reference sequence). For the CDR3, the DNA is TGTGCCTGGAGTGTACTAGGGACTAGCGATTACGGGGAGCTGTTTTTT. Encoded protein: CAWSVLGTSDYGELFF.

Concerning this clone itself: This sample includes further DNA sequences coding for the same CDR3. The chain combines TRBV9 with TRBJ2-3; the match to TRBD2 covers 11 bases. The CDR3 has 17 amino acids. Germline CDR1 SGDLS, CDR2 YYNGEE. Trimming cost V 0 bases and J 0 bases; bases outside gene matches: 3. The CDR3 region has the DNA TGTGCCAGCAGCGTAGGACTAGCGGGAACTAGCACAGATACGCAGTATTTT. Protein product: CASSVGLAGTSTDTQYF. The entire variable domain, with the rest obtained from reference TRBV9 and TRBJ2-3, is as follows: DSGVTQTPKHLITATGQRVTLRCSPRSGDLSVYWYQQSLDQGLQFLIQYYNGEERAKGNILERFSAQQFPDLHSELNLSSLELGDSALYFCASSVGLAGTSTDTQYFGPGTRLTVL.

The V gene is TRBV28, the J gene TRBJ1-1; perhaps TRBD1 as D (5 bases). Trimming left V 2 bases short and J 10 bases short, with 14 bases between. CDR1 and CDR2 from the germline V gene are MDHEN and SYDVKM. CDR3 length equals 13 residues. The CDR3 loop reads CASSLGREGGAFF. In DNA, the CDR3 is TGTGCCAGCAGTTTAGGCAGGGAGGGAGGAGCTTTCTTT.

The V gene is TRBV10-3, the J gene TRBJ1-1; possibly TRBD1 for D (6 bases). This CDR3 region has 13 residues. Between the trimmed V and J ends, which lost 8 bases and 6 bases, there was a span of 16 bases. Germline-derived CDR1 and CDR2 are ENHRY and SYGVKD. CDR3 sequence: CAIAPRGGAEAFF. In DNA, the CDR3 is TGTGCCATCGCCCCCAGAGGGGGGGCTGAAGCTTTCTTT.

There are a few counts of this clone. The chain combines TRBV5-5 with TRBJ2-7; D unresolved. The germline gives CDR1 SGHKS, CDR2 YYEKEE (reference sequence). This CDR3 has 12 amino acids. The germline V and J ends were trimmed by 3 bases and 4 bases, with 8 bases remaining between them. The DNA of the CDR3 is TGTGCCAGCAGCTCTGGCTCATACGAGCAGTACTTC. Residues: CASSSGSYEQYF.

The chain couples TRBV6-1 to TRBJ2-3; 8 positions match TRBD2. Per the germline V gene, CDR1 is MNHNS and CDR2 is SASEGT. This CDR3 comprises 15 residues. The ends lost 9 bases at V and 8 bases at J; junction bases unmatched: 16. In DNA form, the CDR3 reads TGTGCCAGTAAAGGGGGTAGCGGGAATATGGTTACGCAGTATTTT. Its protein is CASKGGSGNMVTQYF.

CDR3 residues: CAISDQDRGVVGYTF. Here the CDR3 DNA reads TGTGCCATCAGTGACCAAGACAGGGGGGTTGTGGGCTACACCTTC. V gene TRBV10-3 combines with J gene TRBJ1-2; 9 positions agree with TRBD1. The CDR3 loop spans 15 amino acids. Trimming took 3 bases from V and 8 from J; bases not matched to a gene: 10. Germline V gene data show CDR1 as ENHRY and CDR2 as SYGVKD.

V gene TRBV19 combines with J gene TRBJ1-5; D remains unclear. Germline values: CDR1 LNHDA, CDR2 SQIVND (reference sequence). The CDR3 is 16 residues long. V was pared by 1 base and J by 4 bases, with 14 bases between. Here the CDR3 reads CASSIVSTQINQPQHF. Written as DNA, the CDR3 is TGTGCCAGTAGTATAGTTTCGACACAGATAAATCAGCCCCAGCATTTT. Based on the CDR3 plus reference TRBV19 and TRBJ1-5, the full variable domain is DGGITQSPKYLFRKEGQNVTLSCEQNLNHDAMYWYRQDPGQGLRLIYYSQIVNDFQKGDIAEGYSVSREKKESFPLTVTSAQKNPTAFYLCASSIVSTQINQPQHFGDGTRLSIL.

The chain combines TRBV19 with TRBJ1-4; D is uncertain. V lost 6 bases and J lost 0, with 14 bases in between. This CDR3 spans 16 amino acids. The germline V gene encodes CDR1 LNHDA and CDR2 SQIVND (reference sequence). The CDR3 here is CASRRGTGATNEKLFF. In nucleotides, the CDR3 is TGTGCCAGTAGGCGAGGTACGGGTGCAACTAATGAAAAACTGTTTTTT.

V usage is TRBV19 and J usage is TRBJ1-1; TRBD1 aligns across 10 bases. With V trimmed by 7 bases and J by 4 bases, 15 bases remained unmatched. The germline gives CDR1 LNHDA, CDR2 SQIVND (reference sequence). This CDR3 has 17 residues. The CDR3 sequence is CASITNRPGQGTTEAFF. The DNA of the CDR3 is TGTGCCAGTATTACCAACCGACCGGGACAGGGGACCACTGAAGCTTTCTTT.

The V call is TRBV7-9, the J call TRBJ2-3; a possible D gene is TRBD1 (6 bases). The CDR3 has 16 amino acids. Trimming pared 5 bases from V and 3 bases from J, leaving 18 bases between. Per germline, CDR1 SEHNR and CDR2 FQNEAQ (reference sequence). The CDR3 nucleotides are TGTGCCAGCAGCCCTAGGGTCAGGGGACCGACAGATACGCAGTATTTT. Residues: CASSPRVRGPTDTQYF.

This clone was picked up a small number of times. J is TRBJ2-7 and V is TRBV6-5, with 8 nucleotides matching TRBD1. This CDR3 has 14 amino acids. The germline V gene encodes CDR1 MNHEY and CDR2 SVGAGI. The junction had 2 bases not matched to a gene; V was cut back by 0 bases and J by 4 bases. The CDR3 sequence is CASSYSTGGYEQYF. DNA of the CDR3: TGTGCCAGCAGTTACTCAACAGGGGGATACGAGCAGTACTTC.

The CDR3 sequence is CASETDHTGELFF. DNA for the CDR3: TGCGCCAGCGAGACAGACCACACCGGGGAGCTGTTTTTT. The chain is built from TRBV5-1 and TRBJ2-2, with D possibly matching TRBD1 (5 bases). CDR1 and CDR2 from the germline V gene are SGHRS and YFSETQ. V dropped 7 bases and J dropped 3 bases, with 10 bases sitting between them. This CDR3 has 13 amino acids. Full variable domain (missing parts from reference TRBV5-1 and TRBJ2-2): KAGVTQTPRYLIKTRGQQVTLSCSPISGHRSVSWYQQTPGQGLQFLFEYFSETQRNKGNFPGRFSGRQFSNSRSEMNVSTLELGDSALYLCASETDHTGELFFGEGSRLTVL.

The chain employs TRBV11-2 and TRBJ2-1, with 8 bases matching TRBD2. The V and J ends lost 4 bases and 8 bases, in that order; junction bases with no gene match: 4. The CDR3 is 13 residues long. The germline CDR1 and CDR2 sequences are SGHAT and FQNNGV. CDR3 protein: CASSSGGVYEQFF. For the CDR3, the DNA is TGTGCCAGCAGCTCGGGAGGGGTCTATGAGCAGTTCTTC.